Following are 14 T cell receptor beta chains from one sample sequenced in a study of T cells in women clearing cervical HPV infection. Some clones are missing from TCRdb's copy, which holds only in-frame ones; the method was immunoSEQ multiplex PCR. The sample is made up of tens of thousands of clones, and the top ten hold 6.5% to 9% of it. Sequenced material: blood buffy coat. These receptor sequences come from a woman aged 18 to 75 with a cervical HPV16 infection that either progressed to CIN3+ or cleared (not recorded which).

As for this clone: The CDR3 end falls 3 residues outside the read, so it is completed with the germline J gene. The chain joins TRBV7-2 to TRBJ2-1; 7 bases align to TRBD2. Germline loops: CDR1 SGHTA, CDR2 FQGNSA. Trimming took 1 base from V and 6 from J; bases not matched to a gene: 0. This CDR3 is built from 13 residues. CDR3 bases read: TGTGCCAGCAGCTTAGGACTAGCCAATGAG. Encoded protein: CASSLGLANE. The CDR3 in full is CASSLGLANEQFF.

On this clone: The CDR3 end is not reached by the read, which stops 3 residues before it; the germline J gene fills it in. This chain links TRBV7-2 with TRBJ1-1, with 7 bases matching TRBD1. This CDR3 has 13 amino acids. CDR1 and CDR2 from the germline V gene are SGHTA and FQGNSA. Incomplete CDR3 DNA: TGTGCCAGCAGCTTAGGAGACAGGGTGGGA. As protein: CASSLGDRVG. The full-length CDR3 reads as CASSLGDRVGAFF.

Turning to this clone: The CDR3 extends 3 residues past the end of the read, so its final part is completed from the germline J gene. This chain connects TRBV11-2 to TRBJ1-2; D uncertain. The V end lost 0 bases, the J end lost 2 bases, and 10 bases lay between the germline ends. CDR1 is SGHAT, CDR2 FQNNGV, per germline. The CDR3 sequence is 15 residues long. Partial CDR3 DNA: TGTGCCAGCAGCTTAGAGGCGGCCGCCAACTATGGC. Amino acids: CASSLEAAANYG. The whole CDR3 protein reads CASSLEAAANYGYTF.

To note about this clone: The read comes to an end 3 residues before the CDR3 does, leaving the germline J gene to fill in the end. The chain links TRBV27 to TRBJ1-6; the D gene is possibly TRBD1 (6 bases). Germline CDR1 is MNHEY and CDR2 is SMNVEV (reference sequence). CDR3 length equals 15 residues. V lost 11 bases and J lost 5, with 19 bases in between. The CDR3 reads CADKTGLKHNSPLHF. Partial CDR3 DNA: TGTGCCGATAAGACAGGCCTAAAACATAATTCACCC.

Comment on this clone: Sequencing ends 3 residues short of the CDR3 end; the germline J gene provides the rest. The rearrangement joins TRBV5-1 to TRBJ1-2, with a possible D match to TRBD1 (5 bases). Trimming pared 1 base from V and 6 bases from J, leaving 22 bases between. Per the germline V gene, CDR1 is SGHRS and CDR2 is YFSETQ. The CDR3 spans 17 residues. CDR3 amino acids: CASSLISGGLMGNGYTF. CDR3 DNA (partial): TGCGCCAGCAGCTTGATAAGCGGGGGACTGATGGGGAATGGC.

Concerning this clone: The DNA ends 3 residues before the CDR3 does, and the rest of the CDR3 is filled in from the germline J gene. The chain is built from TRBV20-1 and TRBJ1-1; TRBD1 matches at 7 bases. This CDR3 spans 15 amino acids. Germline values: CDR1 DFQATT, CDR2 SNEGSKA (reference sequence). V dropped 0 bases and J dropped 5; count of bases not matched to a gene: 9. CDR3 bases read: TGCAGTGCTAGAGAGCTGACAGGGTTTGGTACTGAA. Translating it yields CSARELTGFGTE. The entire CDR3 reads CSARELTGFGTEAFF.

As concerns this clone: The read terminates 3 residues before the CDR3 end, so the remaining end is supplied by the germline J gene. The chain joins TRBV19 to TRBJ1-2; 9 nucleotides line up with TRBD1. V dropped 7 bases and J dropped 4; count of bases not matched to a gene: 10. CDR1 is LNHDA, CDR2 SQIVND, per germline (reference sequence). The CDR3 is made up of 15 amino acids. The CDR3 protein is CASTRWGQGGYGYTF. The sequenced part of the CDR3 DNA is TGTGCCAGTACCAGGTGGGGACAGGGAGGCTATGGC.

CDR3 region: CASSLEGRGRAGELFF. The DNA read from the CDR3 is TGCGCCAGCAGCTTGGAAGGCAGGGGGCGCGCCGGGGAG. V and J are TRBV5-1 and TRBJ2-2; 8 nucleotides align to TRBD1. With the read ending 3 residues before the CDR3 end, the germline J gene is used to fill in that end. The CDR3 has 16 amino acids. The germline V gene has CDR1 SGHRS and CDR2 YFSETQ. V lost 0 bases, J lost 6 bases, and 7 bases stayed unmatched.

The CDR3 sequence: CASSARGSGANVLTF. The part of the CDR3 DNA that was read is TGTGCCAGCAGCGCCAGGGGGTCTGGGGCCAACGTC. The chain is built from TRBV11-3 and TRBJ2-6, with 7 bases lining up with TRBD1. The sequenced fragment ends 3 residues before the CDR3 boundary, so the rest is inferred from the germline J gene. Per the germline V gene, CDR1 is SGHNT and CDR2 is YENEEA. The junction had 2 bases not matched to a gene; V was cut back by 5 bases and J by 1 base. This CDR3 is 15 amino acids long.

Here the CDR3 reads CASSDRGNTYDYTF. The CDR3 bases that were read are TGTGCCAGTTCCGACAGGGGCAATACCTACGAC. This chain uses TRBV19 with TRBJ1-2, with TRBD1 identical over 8 bases. The read ends 3 residues before the CDR3 terminus; that terminus is restored from the germline J gene. The CDR3 contains 14 residues. The germline V gene has CDR1 LNHDA and CDR2 SQIVND (reference sequence).

The part of the CDR3 DNA that was read is TGTGCCAGCAGCTTAGGGCTTGTGGAGACC. Protein product: CASSLGLVET. The entire CDR3 protein is CASSLGLVETQYF. V is TRBV11-1 and J is TRBJ2-5; D is undetermined. Sequencing ends 3 residues short of the CDR3 end; the germline J gene provides the rest. Germline values: CDR1 SGHAT, CDR2 FQDESV (reference sequence). V was shortened by 1 base and J by 5 bases, with 8 bases between the two germline ends. The CDR3 contains 13 residues.

Details on this clone: The sequence runs out 3 residues before the end of the CDR3; the remainder is reconstructed from the germline J gene. The rearrangement joins TRBV15 to TRBJ2-5; the match to TRBD2 covers 9 bases. Unmatched junction bases numbered 2, after V lost 0 bases and J lost 0 bases. This CDR3 comprises 16 residues. CDR1 is LNHNV, CDR2 YYDKDF, per germline (reference sequence). Here the CDR3 reads CATSRDSGGYQETQYF. Partial CDR3 DNA: TGTGCCACCAGCAGAGATAGCGGGGGATACCAAGAGACC.

About this clone itself: Sequencing ends 3 residues short of the CDR3 end; the germline J gene provides the rest. The chain employs TRBV5-1 and TRBJ1-4; the D gene is possibly TRBD1 (5 bases). CDR3 size: 15 residues. CDR1 is SGHRS and CDR2 is YFSETQ in the germline V gene. CDR3 DNA, as far as it was read: TGCGCCAGCAGCCCGGGGGACGAAAACAATTCACCA. Amino acid sequence: CASSPGDENNSP. From start to end, the CDR3 is CASSPGDENNSPLFF.

The CDR3 DNA, read in part, is TGTGCCAGCAGCCGGACTAGCGGGGGAGCCGGGGAG. It is translated as CASSRTSGGAGE. Given in full, the CDR3 is CASSRTSGGAGELFF. The rearrangement links TRBV5-4 to TRBJ2-2, with 13 bases identical to TRBD2. The CDR3 end is not reached by the read, which stops 3 residues before it; the germline J gene fills it in. This CDR3 spans 15 amino acids. With 4 bases clipped from V and 6 bases from J, the junction kept 3 bases outside the gene matches. The V gene's germline CDR1 is SGHNT and CDR2 YYREEE (reference sequence).